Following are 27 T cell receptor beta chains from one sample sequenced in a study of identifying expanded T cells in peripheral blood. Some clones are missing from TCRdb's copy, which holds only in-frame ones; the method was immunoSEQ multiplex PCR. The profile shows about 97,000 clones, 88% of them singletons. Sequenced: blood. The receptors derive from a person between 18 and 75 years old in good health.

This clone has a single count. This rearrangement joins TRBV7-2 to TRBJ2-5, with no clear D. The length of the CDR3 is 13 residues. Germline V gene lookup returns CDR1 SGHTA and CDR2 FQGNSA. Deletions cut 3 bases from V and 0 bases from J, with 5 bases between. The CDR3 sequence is CASSLVYQETQYF. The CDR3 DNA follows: TGTGCCAGCAGCTTGGTGTACCAAGAGACCCAGTACTTC.

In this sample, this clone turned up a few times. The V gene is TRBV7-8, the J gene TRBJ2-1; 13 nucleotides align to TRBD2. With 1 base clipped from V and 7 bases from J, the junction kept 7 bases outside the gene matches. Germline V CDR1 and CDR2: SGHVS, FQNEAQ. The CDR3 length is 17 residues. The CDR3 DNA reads TGTGCCAGCAGCTTAGGGGCTACTAGCGGGAGGGGTAATGAGCAGTTCTTC. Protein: CASSLGATSGRGNEQFF. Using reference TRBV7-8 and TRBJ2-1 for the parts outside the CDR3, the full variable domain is GAGVSQSPRYKVAKRGQDVALRCDPISGHVSLFWYQQALGQGPEFLTYFQNEAQLDKSGLPSDRFFAERPEGSVSTLKIQRTQQEDSAVYLCASSLGATSGRGNEQFFGPGTRLTVL.

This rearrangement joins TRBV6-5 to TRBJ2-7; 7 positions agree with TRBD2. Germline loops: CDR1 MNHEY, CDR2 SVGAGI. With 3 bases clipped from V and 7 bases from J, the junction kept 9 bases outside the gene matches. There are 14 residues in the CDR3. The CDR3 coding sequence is TGTGCCAGCAGTTATGGGGAGGGGCTACGAGAGCAGTACTTC. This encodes CASSYGEGLREQYF.

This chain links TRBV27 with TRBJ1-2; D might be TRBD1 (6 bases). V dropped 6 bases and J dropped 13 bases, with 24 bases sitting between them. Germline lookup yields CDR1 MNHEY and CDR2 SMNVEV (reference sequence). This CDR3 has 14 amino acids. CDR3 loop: CASRLTTGPIGFTF. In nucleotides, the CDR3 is TGTGCCAGCAGGCTAACGACAGGCCCGATAGGGTTCACCTTC.

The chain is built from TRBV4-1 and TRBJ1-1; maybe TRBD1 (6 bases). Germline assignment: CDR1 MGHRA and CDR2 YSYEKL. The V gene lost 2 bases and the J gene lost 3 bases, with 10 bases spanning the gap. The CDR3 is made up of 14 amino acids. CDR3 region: CASSQQGSDTEAFF. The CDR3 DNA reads TGCGCCAGCAGCCAACAGGGGTCGGACACTGAAGCTTTCTTT.

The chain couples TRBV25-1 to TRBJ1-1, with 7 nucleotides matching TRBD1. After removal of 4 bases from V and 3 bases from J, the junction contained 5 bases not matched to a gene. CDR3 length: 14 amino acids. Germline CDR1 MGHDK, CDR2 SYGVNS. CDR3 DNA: TGTGCCAGCAGTGCAGGGGGGAGGTACACTGAAGCTTTCTTT. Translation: CASSAGGRYTEAFF. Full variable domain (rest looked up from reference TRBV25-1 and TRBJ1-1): EADIYQTPRYLVIGTGKKITLECSQTMGHDKMYWYQQDPGMELHLIHYSYGVNSTEKGDLSSESTVSRIRTEHFPLTLESARPSHTSQYLCASSAGGRYTEAFFGQGTRLTVV.

This CDR3 is CSAGQADTEAFF. Written as DNA, the CDR3 is TGCAGCGCCGGACAGGCGGACACTGAAGCTTTCTTT. The rearrangement joins TRBV29-1 to TRBJ1-1, with 7 nucleotides matching TRBD1. Germline loops: CDR1 SQVTM, CDR2 ANQGSEA. The ends lost 7 bases at V and 3 bases at J; junction bases unmatched: 5. The CDR3 extends over 12 amino acids.

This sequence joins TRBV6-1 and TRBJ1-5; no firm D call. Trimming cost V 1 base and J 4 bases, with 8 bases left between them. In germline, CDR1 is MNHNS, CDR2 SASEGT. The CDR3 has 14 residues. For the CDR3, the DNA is TGTGCCAGCAGTGAAGGATCTTGGAATCAGCCCCAGCATTTT. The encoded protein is CASSEGSWNQPQHF.

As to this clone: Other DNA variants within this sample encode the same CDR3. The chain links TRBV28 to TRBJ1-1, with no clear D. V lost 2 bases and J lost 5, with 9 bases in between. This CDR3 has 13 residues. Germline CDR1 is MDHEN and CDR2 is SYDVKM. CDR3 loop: CASSLPGGTEAFF. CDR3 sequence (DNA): TGTGCCAGCAGTTTACCGGGAGGGACTGAAGCTTTCTTT.

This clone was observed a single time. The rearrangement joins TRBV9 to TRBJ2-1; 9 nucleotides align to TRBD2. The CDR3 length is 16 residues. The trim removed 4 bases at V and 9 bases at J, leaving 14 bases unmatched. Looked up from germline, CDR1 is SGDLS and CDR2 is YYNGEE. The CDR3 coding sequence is TGTGCCAGCAGCCCCTGGGCTAGCGGGACGACGGTTGAGCAGTTCTTC. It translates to CASSPWASGTTVEQFF.

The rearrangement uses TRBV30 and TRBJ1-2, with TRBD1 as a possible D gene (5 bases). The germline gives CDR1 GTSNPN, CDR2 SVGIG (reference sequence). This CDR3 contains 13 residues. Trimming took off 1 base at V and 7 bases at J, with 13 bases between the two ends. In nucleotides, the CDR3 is TGTGCCTGGAGTGCCCGGGACTATGTTGGCTACACCTTC. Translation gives CAWSARDYVGYTF. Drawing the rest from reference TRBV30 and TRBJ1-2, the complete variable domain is SQTIHQWPATLVQPVGSPLSLECTVEGTSNPNLYWYRQAAGRGLQLLFYSVGIGQISSEVPQNLSASRPQDRQFILSSKKLLLSDSGFYLCAWSARDYVGYTFGSGTRLTVV.

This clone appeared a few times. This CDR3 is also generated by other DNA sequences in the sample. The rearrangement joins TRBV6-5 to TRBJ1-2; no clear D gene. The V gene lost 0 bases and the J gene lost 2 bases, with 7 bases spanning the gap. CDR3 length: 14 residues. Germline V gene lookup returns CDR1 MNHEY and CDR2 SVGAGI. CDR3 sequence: CASSYSGGNYGYTF. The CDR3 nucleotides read TGTGCCAGCAGTTACTCCGGCGGGAACTATGGCTACACCTTC.

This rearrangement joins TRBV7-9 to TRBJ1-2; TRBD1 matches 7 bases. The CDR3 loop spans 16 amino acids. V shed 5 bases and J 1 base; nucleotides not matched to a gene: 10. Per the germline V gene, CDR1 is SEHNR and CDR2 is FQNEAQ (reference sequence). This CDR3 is CASSRPRDRVNYGYTF. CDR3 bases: TGTGCCAGCAGCCGACCCCGGGACAGAGTTAACTATGGCTACACCTTC.

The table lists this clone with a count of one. CDR3 amino acids: CASSAGKNTGELFF. DNA of the CDR3: TGTGCCAGCAGCGCGGGGAAGAACACCGGGGAGCTGTTTTTT. The chain combines TRBV9 with TRBJ2-2; maybe TRBD2 (5 bases). The V gene's germline CDR1 is SGDLS and CDR2 YYNGEE. The CDR3 sequence is 14 residues long. V was trimmed by 3 bases and J by 1 base, leaving 7 bases between them.

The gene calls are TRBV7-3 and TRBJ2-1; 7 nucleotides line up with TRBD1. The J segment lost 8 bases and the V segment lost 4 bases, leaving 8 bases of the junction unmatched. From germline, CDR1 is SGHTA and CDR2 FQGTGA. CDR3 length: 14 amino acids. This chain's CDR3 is CASSSADRAHEQFF. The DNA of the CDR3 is TGTGCCAGCAGCTCGGCAGACAGGGCCCATGAGCAGTTCTTC.

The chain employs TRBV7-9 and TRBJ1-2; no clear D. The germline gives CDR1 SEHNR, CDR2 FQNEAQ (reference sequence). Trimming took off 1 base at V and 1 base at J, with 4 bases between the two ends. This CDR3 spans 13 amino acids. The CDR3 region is CASSLVGNYGYTF. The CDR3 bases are TGTGCCAGCAGCTTAGTTGGTAACTATGGCTACACCTTC.

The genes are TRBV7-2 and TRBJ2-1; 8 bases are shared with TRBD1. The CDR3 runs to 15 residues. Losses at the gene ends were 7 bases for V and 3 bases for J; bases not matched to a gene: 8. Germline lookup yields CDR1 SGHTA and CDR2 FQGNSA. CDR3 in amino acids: CASIKSGQGYNEQFF. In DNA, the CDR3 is TGTGCCAGCATCAAATCCGGACAGGGCTACAATGAGCAGTTCTTC.

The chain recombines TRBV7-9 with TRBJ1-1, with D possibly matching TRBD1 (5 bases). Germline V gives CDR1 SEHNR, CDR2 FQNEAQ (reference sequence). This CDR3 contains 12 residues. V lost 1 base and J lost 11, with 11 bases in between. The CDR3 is CASSLGQGSAFF. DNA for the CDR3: TGTGCCAGCAGCTTAGGGCAGGGCTCGGCTTTCTTT.

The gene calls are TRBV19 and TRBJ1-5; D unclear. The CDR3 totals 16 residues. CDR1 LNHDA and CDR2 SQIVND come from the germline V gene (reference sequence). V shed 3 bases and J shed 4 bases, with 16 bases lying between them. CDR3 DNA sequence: TGTGCCAGTAGTATTACAACGACAAAAGGTAATCAGCCCCAGCATTTT. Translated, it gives CASSITTTKGNQPQHF.

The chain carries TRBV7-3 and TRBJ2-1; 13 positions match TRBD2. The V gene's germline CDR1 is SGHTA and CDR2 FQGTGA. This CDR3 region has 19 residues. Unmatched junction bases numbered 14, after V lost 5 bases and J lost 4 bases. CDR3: CASSPEGGLAGPKYNEQFF. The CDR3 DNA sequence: TGTGCCAGCAGCCCCGAAGGGGGACTAGCGGGGCCCAAGTACAATGAGCAGTTCTTC.

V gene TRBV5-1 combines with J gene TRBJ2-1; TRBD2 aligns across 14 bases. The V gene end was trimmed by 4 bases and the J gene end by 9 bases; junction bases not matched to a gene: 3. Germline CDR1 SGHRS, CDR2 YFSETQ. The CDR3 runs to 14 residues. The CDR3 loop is CASSLGLAGVEQFF. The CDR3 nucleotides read TGCGCCAGCAGCCTGGGACTAGCGGGAGTTGAGCAGTTCTTC.

In nucleotides, the CDR3 is TGTGCCAGCAGCGATACAGGGGGCGTGAAGTCTTTCTTT. This codes for CASSDTGGVKSFF. The V gene is TRBV28, the J gene TRBJ1-1; 9 nucleotides match TRBD1. The junction had 11 bases not matched to a gene; V was cut back by 6 bases and J by 12 bases. Looked up from germline, CDR1 is MDHEN and CDR2 is SYDVKM. This CDR3 is built from 13 residues. Based on the CDR3 plus reference TRBV28 and TRBJ1-1, the full variable domain is DVKVTQSSRYLVKRTGEKVFLECVQDMDHENMFWYRQDPGLGLRLIYFSYDVKMKEKGDIPEGYSVSREKKERFSLILESASTNQTSMYLCASSDTGGVKSFFGQGTRLTVV.

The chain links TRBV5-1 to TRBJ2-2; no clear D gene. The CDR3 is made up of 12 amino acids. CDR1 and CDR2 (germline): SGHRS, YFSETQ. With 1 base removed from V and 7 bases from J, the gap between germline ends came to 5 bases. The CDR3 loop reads CASSLIGGELFF. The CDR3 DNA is TGCGCCAGCAGCTTGATCGGCGGGGAGCTGTTTTTT.

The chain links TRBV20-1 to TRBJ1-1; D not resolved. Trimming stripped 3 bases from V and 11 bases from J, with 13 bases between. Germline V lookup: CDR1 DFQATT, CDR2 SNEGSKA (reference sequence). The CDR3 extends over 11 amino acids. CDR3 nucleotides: TGCAGTGCTAGCGGCAGTTCTCGGGCTTTCTTT. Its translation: CSASGSSRAFF.

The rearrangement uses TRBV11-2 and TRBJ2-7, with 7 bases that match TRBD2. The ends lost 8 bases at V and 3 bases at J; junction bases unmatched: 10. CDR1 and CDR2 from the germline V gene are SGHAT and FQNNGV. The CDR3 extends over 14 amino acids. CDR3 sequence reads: CASVTGGSDYEQYF. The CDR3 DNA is TGTGCCAGCGTCACGGGGGGTTCGGACTACGAGCAGTACTTC.

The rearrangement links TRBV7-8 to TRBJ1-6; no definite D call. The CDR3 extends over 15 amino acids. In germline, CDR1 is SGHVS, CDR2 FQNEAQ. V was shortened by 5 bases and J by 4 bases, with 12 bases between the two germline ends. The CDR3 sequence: CASSPSERYNSPLHF. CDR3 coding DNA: TGTGCCAGCAGCCCTAGTGAACGGTATAATTCACCCCTCCACTTT.

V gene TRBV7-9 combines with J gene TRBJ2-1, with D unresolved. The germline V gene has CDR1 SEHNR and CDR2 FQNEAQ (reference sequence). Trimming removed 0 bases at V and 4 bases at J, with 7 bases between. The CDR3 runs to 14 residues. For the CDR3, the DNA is TGTGCCAGCAGCTTAGCGGCAGGTTACAATGAGCAGTTCTTC. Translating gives CASSLAAGYNEQFF.